This T cell receptor beta chain was observed in a study of cytomegalovirus exposure and HLA in healthy donors. This clone has only one observation. Its target is unknown. Study observations and caveats: In the analysis, some V segments, TRBV6-2 and TRBV6-3 included, were excluded as indistinguishable.

PCR employed 60 Vbeta and 13 Jbeta primers. Data came from immunoSEQ multiplex PCR; TCRdb stores just in-frame clones and leaves some out. The data contain a few hundred thousand clones, around 80% of them singletons. CDR3 size: 16 residues. Trimming removed 1 base at V and 0 bases at J, with 7 bases between. CDR1 is SEHNR, CDR2 FQNEAQ, per germline (reference sequence). The chain joins TRBV7-9 to TRBJ1-6; no firm D call. The sample consisted of PBMCs. The source of this sequence is a woman aged 40 to 50 in good health and CMV-seronegative. The CDR3 region has the DNA TGTGCCAGCAGCTTAGGTGGGAGCTCCTATAATTCACCCCTCCACTTT. Its translation: CASSLGGSSYNSPLHF.